This T cell receptor (beta chain) was sequenced during a study of blood T cells in healthy people across ages. In the study overall: Template switching picked up about one barcoded beta molecule for each two T cells.

A second PCR, run for roughly 7 to 11 cycles, used a sample-barcoded 5' primer plus a J-beta primer mix. One entry per CDR3 protein results from TCRdb running MiXCR on the 5' RACE reads. The sample has 850,000 to 1,000,000 distinct CDR3 sequences; approximately 50% are singletons. This CDR3 contains 15 residues. Germline V lookup: CDR1 SQVTM, CDR2 ANQGSEA. V was pared by 0 bases and J by 3 bases, with 6 bases of the junction left unmatched. This receptor was obtained from a woman aged 55 to 70 in good health. The chain links TRBV29-1 to TRBJ1-2; TRBD1 matches at 8 bases. Sequences were obtained from blood. The CDR3 sequence: CSVEDGQGRDYGYTF. The CDR3 DNA reads as TGCAGCGTTGAAGATGGACAGGGCAGAGACTATGGCTACACCTTC.